This is a list of T cell receptor beta chains from one sample in a study of neoadjuvant nivolumab and ipilimumab in lung cancer. Method: immunoSEQ multiplex PCR; TCRdb's copy keeps in-frame clones and lacks some. The data hold 6,000 to 9,000 clones, with more than 70% observed a single time. The sample consisted of tumor tissue, taken after neoadjuvant nivolumab, alone or with ipilimumab, at or shortly before surgery. These receptors were collected from an adult with non-small cell lung cancer. Each CDR3 is given with its conserved first and last residue. D genes are given only for firm matches. Clone size, where shown, is once, few, many, or a class for clones that have expanded.

>TRBV4-1|TRBJ1-2|TRBD1|.
CASSQGTGGFGYTF
TGCGCCAGCAGCCAGGGGACAGGGGGCTTCGGCTACACCTTC
>TRBV5-1|TRBJ2-2|.|few
CASSIGGRSNTGELFF
TGCGCCAGCAGCATTGGTGGCAGGTCGAACACCGGGGAGCTGTTTTTT
>TRBV7-2|TRBJ2-7|TRBD2|.
CASSLAGLAGEQYF
TGTGCCAGCAGCTTGGCGGGACTAGCAGGAGAGCAGTACTTC
>TRBV2|TRBJ1-6|.|.
CASSENNSPLHF
TGTGCCAGCAGTGAAAATAATTCACCCCTCCACTTT
>TRBV19|TRBJ2-7|TRBD1|.
CASRDRGLLEQYF
TGTGCCAGCCGGGACAGGGGGCTTCTCGAGCAGTACTTC
>TRBV5-1|TRBJ1-2|.|.
CASSLGTANYGYTF
TGCGCCAGCAGCTTGGGGACAGCTAACTATGGCTACACCTTC
>TRBV27|TRBJ2-1|.|.
CASSFDRTLYNEQFF
TGTGCCAGCAGTTTTGACAGGACTTTATACAATGAGCAGTTCTTC
>TRBV2|TRBJ1-2|TRBD1|.
CASSEHRGPSYGYTF
TGTGCCAGCAGTGAACACAGGGGGCCTTCCTATGGCTACACCTTC
>TRBV20-1|TRBJ2-5|TRBD2|.
CSALAGETQYF
TGCAGTGCACTAGCGGGGGAGACCCAGTACTTC
>TRBV7-9|TRBJ1-2|.|.
CASSSPPGNYGYTF
TGTGCCAGCAGCTCCCCCCCAGGGAACTATGGCTACACCTTC